The next 4 T cell receptor beta chains were all read from a single sample in a study of beta chain features in type 1 diabetes. Every isolated RNA sample was fully reverse transcribed, so sequencing captured expressed TCRB transcripts. Libraries were prepared by immunoSEQ multiplex PCR; TCRdb keeps only in-frame clonotypes and omits some of them. The sample shows just over 150,000 clones, 11% of them seen only once. The specimen was central memory CD4+ T cells from blood. The receptors here all came from a man between 18 and 35 years old in good health.

The sample holds a few counts of this clone. The V and J genes are TRBV7-2 and TRBJ2-7, with D possibly being TRBD1 (6 bases). This CDR3 contains 15 residues. V dropped 3 bases and J dropped 2 bases, with 14 bases sitting between them. The germline CDR1 and CDR2 sequences are SGHTA and FQGNSA. The CDR3 nucleotides read TGTGCCAGCAGCTTCAGCCCCGGGACAACCTACGAGCAGTACTTC. It yields the protein CASSFSPGTTYEQYF. Complete variable domain (other parts from reference TRBV7-2 and TRBJ2-7): GAGVSQSPSNKVTEKGKDVELRCDPISGHTALYWYRQSLGQGLEFLIYFQGNSAPDKSGLPSDRFSAERTGGSVSTLTIQRTQQEDSAVYLCASSFSPGTTYEQYFGPGTRLTVT.

This clone was observed a handful of times. This chain connects TRBV10-3 to TRBJ2-1; tentatively, D is TRBD1 (6 bases). The CDR3 is made up of 13 amino acids. Deletions cut 7 bases from V and 7 bases from J, with 14 bases between. Germline loops: CDR1 ENHRY, CDR2 SYGVKD. The CDR3 protein is CAITEQGFNEQFF. CDR3 in DNA: TGTGCCATCACAGAACAGGGTTTTAATGAGCAGTTCTTC.

This clone showed up just a few times. For the CDR3, the DNA is TGTGCCAGTACCGATCGAACAGGGAGAGGAAACACCATATATTTT. The encoded protein is CASTDRTGRGNTIYF. The V and J genes are TRBV19 and TRBJ1-3; a weak D match, TRBD1 (6 bases). The V gene lost 7 bases and the J gene lost 4 bases, with 17 bases spanning the gap. CDR3 length: 15 amino acids. Per the germline V gene, CDR1 is LNHDA and CDR2 is SQIVND (reference sequence).

CDR3 region: CASQRQGSSEAFF. The CDR3 nucleotides are TGTGCCAGCCAAAGACAGGGGAGTTCTGAAGCTTTCTTT. The chain recombines TRBV10-3 with TRBJ1-1; the match to TRBD1 covers 8 bases. This CDR3 spans 13 amino acids. CDR1 ENHRY and CDR2 SYGVKD come from the germline V gene. The trim removed 10 bases at V and 6 bases at J, leaving 10 bases unmatched.